The next 32 T cell receptor beta chains were all read from a single sample in a study of shared clonotypes between healthy human individuals. The naive CD8 fraction comprised CD45RO-negative cells positively selected for CCR7 and excluded terminally differentiated effector memory CD45RA+ cells. Libraries were prepared by immunoSEQ multiplex PCR; TCRdb keeps only in-frame clonotypes and omits some of them. This table holds about 2,100,000 clones, 85% to 95% found once. The source material was naive CD8+ T cells from PBMCs. The receptors stem from a man in his late teens or twenties in good health. Some clones in this sample may be carry-over from other donors' samples.

The rearrangement links TRBV6-6 to TRBJ2-4, with unresolved D. Trimming left V 5 bases short and J 0 bases short, with 5 bases between. The CDR3 is 13 residues long. The germline CDR1 and CDR2 sequences are MNHNY and SVGAGI (reference sequence). This CDR3 is CASSVLAKNIQYF. DNA for the CDR3: TGTGCCAGCAGTGTCCTAGCCAAAAACATTCAGTACTTC.

This clone was counted once. This CDR3 is CASSLLGAGGSDTQYF. Here the CDR3 DNA reads TGTGCCAGCAGCTTATTGGGAGCGGGAGGGTCAGATACGCAGTATTTT. J is TRBJ2-3 and V is TRBV7-3, with 10 bases identical to TRBD2. The ends lost 2 bases at V and 4 bases at J; junction bases unmatched: 6. CDR3 length equals 16 residues. From germline, CDR1 is SGHTA and CDR2 FQGTGA.

This clone has only a few counts. This sequence joins TRBV5-6 and TRBJ1-1, with 7 bases aligning to TRBD1. Germline-derived CDR1 and CDR2 are SGHDT and YYEEEE. Losses at the gene ends were 4 bases for V and 1 base for J; bases not matched to a gene: 4. The CDR3 covers 14 residues. The CDR3 nucleotides are TGTGCCAGCAGCCCTGACAGGGCGAACACTGAAGCTTTCTTT. It is translated as CASSPDRANTEAFF.

The rearrangement joins TRBV18 to TRBJ1-4; the match to TRBD1 covers 8 bases. This CDR3 has 13 amino acids. V trimming: 6 bases; J trimming: 7 bases; junction bases outside the gene matches: 4. In germline, CDR1 is KGHSH, CDR2 LQKENI. The CDR3 DNA sequence: TGTGCCAGCTCCGAGACAGGGGCTGAAAAACTGTTTTTT. Translation gives CASSETGAEKLFF.

CDR3 loop: CASSPLGGLAKNIQYF. As DNA, the CDR3 is TGTGCCAGCAGCCCCCTGGGGGGTTTAGCCAAAAACATTCAGTACTTC. The rearrangement links TRBV7-8 to TRBJ2-4, with D maybe TRBD2 (6 bases). This CDR3 has 16 amino acids. Germline V gene sequence: CDR1 SGHVS, CDR2 FQNEAQ. The V and J ends lost 5 bases and 0 bases respectively, with 14 bases between them.

Note on this clone: Other nucleotide sequences in the sample specify the same CDR3. V is TRBV9 and J is TRBJ2-7; a possible D gene is TRBD2 (6 bases). CDR1 SGDLS and CDR2 YYNGEE come from the germline V gene. The length of the CDR3 is 14 residues. Trimming removed 0 bases from V and 2 bases from J, with 9 bases in between. The CDR3, as DNA: TGTGCCAGCAGCGTAGCTGGCGGGACCTACGAGCAGTACTTC. Its protein is CASSVAGGTYEQYF.

This rearrangement joins TRBV7-6 to TRBJ1-1, with TRBD1 as a possible D gene (5 bases). With 7 bases removed from V and 3 bases from J, the gap between germline ends came to 18 bases. Germline values: CDR1 SGHVS, CDR2 FNYEAQ. The CDR3 has 15 residues. CDR3 nucleotides: TGTGCCAGCACCATTGGGACGTCCCCGGACACTGAAGCTTTCTTT. Its protein is CASTIGTSPDTEAFF.

With regard to this clone: A read error may produce the germline difference seen at one junction end. The chain carries TRBV6-6 and TRBJ1-1; 7 nucleotides line up with TRBD1. CDR3 size: 8 residues. Germline assignment: CDR1 MNHNY and CDR2 SVGAGI (reference sequence). CDR3: CATRDSLF. The CDR3 coding sequence is TGTGCCACCCGGGACAGCCTATTT.

Details on this clone: A much larger clone is a single base away; this may be a read error. Other DNA sequences in the same sample also yield this CDR3. The chain combines TRBV7-8 with TRBJ2-7; no clear D gene. The length of the CDR3 is 11 residues. CDR1 and CDR2 (germline): SGHVS, FQNEAQ. Trimming pared 5 bases from V and 0 bases from J, leaving 2 bases between. CDR3 nucleotide sequence: TGTGCCAGCAGCCCCTCCTACGAGCAGTACTTC. It translates to CASSPSYEQYF.

The gene calls are TRBV4-1 and TRBJ2-1, with 8 bases aligning to TRBD2. J gave up 8 bases and V 7 bases, and 16 bases lay outside the gene matches. Germline V gene sequence: CDR1 MGHRA, CDR2 YSYEKL. The CDR3 length is 16 residues. The CDR3 sequence: CASTNIRRGGDYEQFF. The CDR3 DNA follows: TGCGCCAGCACCAATATTCGACGGGGGGGAGACTATGAGCAGTTCTTC.

The chain recombines TRBV27 with TRBJ2-2, with a possible D match to TRBD1 (5 bases). V gave up 5 bases and J gave up 0 bases, with 13 bases separating them. In germline, CDR1 is MNHEY, CDR2 SMNVEV (reference sequence). The CDR3 length is 16 residues. CDR3 region: CASSKIQVTNTGELFF. In DNA form, the CDR3 reads TGTGCCAGCAGTAAAATACAGGTTACGAACACCGGGGAGCTGTTTTTT.

Notes on this clone: Other DNA sequences in the same sample also yield this CDR3. DNA for the CDR3: TGCGCCAGCAGCCAAGACATTGGGGGTTTCTACGAGCAGTACTTC. Protein: CASSQDIGGFYEQYF. The rearrangement uses TRBV4-3 and TRBJ2-7; the D gene could be TRBD1 or TRBD2 (5 bases each). Looked up from germline, CDR1 is LGHNA and CDR2 is YSLEER. V was clipped by 0 bases and J by 3 bases, with 12 bases between them. The CDR3 is made up of 15 amino acids.

The chain joins TRBV15 to TRBJ2-7; 8 bases align to TRBD2. The CDR3 extends over 14 amino acids. CDR1 is LNHNV and CDR2 is YYDKDF in the germline V gene (reference sequence). V trimming: 8 bases; J trimming: 3 bases; junction bases outside the gene matches: 9. The chain's CDR3 is CATATRLASYEQYF. The CDR3 region has the DNA TGTGCCACCGCAACAAGACTAGCGAGCTACGAGCAGTACTTC.

The chain combines TRBV7-3 with TRBJ2-1; D possibly corresponds to TRBD2 (6 bases). The CDR3 loop spans 14 amino acids. Trimming pared 2 bases from V and 10 bases from J, leaving 15 bases between. Germline assignment: CDR1 SGHTA and CDR2 FQGTGA. CDR3 region: CASSLEGGIGEQFF. CDR3 DNA: TGTGCCAGCAGCTTAGAGGGCGGGATTGGAGAGCAGTTCTTC.

The V and J genes are TRBV5-6 and TRBJ2-3; the D gene is possibly TRBD1 (5 bases). CDR1 and CDR2 (germline): SGHDT, YYEEEE. The CDR3 spans 14 residues. The V end lost 1 base, the J end lost 2 bases, and 8 bases lay between the germline ends. CDR3 sequence (DNA): TGTGCCAGCAGCTTGATGGGGCCCACAGATACGCAGTATTTT. Protein sequence: CASSLMGPTDTQYF.

The V call is TRBV19, the J call TRBJ1-1; D may be TRBD1 (5 bases). There are 12 residues in the CDR3. V was cut by 3 bases and J by 12 bases, with 14 bases left in between. Germline values: CDR1 LNHDA, CDR2 SQIVND (reference sequence). CDR3 in amino acids: CASSMGRLGTFF. Written as DNA, the CDR3 is TGTGCCAGTAGTATGGGACGCCTAGGGACTTTCTTT.

CDR3 in DNA: TGTGCCAGTAGTATTCGTTCGGACTACACTGAAGCTTTCTTT. Translation: CASSIRSDYTEAFF. The rearrangement joins TRBV19 to TRBJ1-1; no definite D call. The CDR3 loop spans 14 amino acids. In germline, CDR1 is LNHDA, CDR2 SQIVND (reference sequence). V was cut by 3 bases and J by 3 bases, with 11 bases left in between.

This chain connects TRBV27 to TRBJ1-1; possible D gene TRBD1, 6 bases. The CDR3 is made up of 14 amino acids. V was clipped by 6 bases and J by 9 bases, with 20 bases between them. Germline CDR1 is MNHEY and CDR2 is SMNVEV (reference sequence). The CDR3 is CASRSRTDTTKAFF. In nucleotides, the CDR3 is TGTGCCAGCAGATCACGGACAGACACCACCAAAGCTTTCTTT.

V usage is TRBV4-1 and J usage is TRBJ2-7, with 7 bases that match TRBD2. Germline CDR1 is MGHRA and CDR2 is YSYEKL. CDR3 length: 16 residues. The V segment lost 3 bases and the J segment 2 bases; nucleotides outside the gene matches: 10. The CDR3 DNA is TGCGCCAGCAGCCAGGGGCCCGGCGGGAGCACCTACGAGCAGTACTTC. Residues: CASSQGPGGSTYEQYF.

The gene calls are TRBV27 and TRBJ2-1; 8 bases map to TRBD2. Germline V gene data show CDR1 as MNHEY and CDR2 as SMNVEV (reference sequence). V was clipped by 5 bases and J by 5 bases; unmatched bases: 8. This CDR3 has 15 amino acids. The CDR3 sequence: CASSPPGLANNEQFF. The DNA for the CDR3 is TGTGCCAGCAGTCCCCCCGGACTAGCCAACAATGAGCAGTTCTTC.

The V call is TRBV21-1, the J call TRBJ2-7; no DNA check was done on the table's D call, TRBD2. TRBV21-1 is listed as a pseudogene. The CDR3 runs 16 residues. The CDR3 coding sequence is TGTGCCAGCAGCAAAGTGTTTTGCGGGCGCCGCTACGAGCAGTACTTC. This codes for CASSKVFCGRRYEQYF.

The rearrangement links TRBV27 to TRBJ2-7, with 8 positions matching TRBD1. The germline V gene has CDR1 MNHEY and CDR2 SMNVEV (reference sequence). V dropped 2 bases and J dropped 4; count of bases not matched to a gene: 13. The CDR3 contains 17 residues. The DNA for the CDR3 is TGTGCCAGCAGTTTAAGGCAGGGGGCGACAGGGGTTTACGAGCAGTACTTC. Protein product: CASSLRQGATGVYEQYF.

The chain links TRBV4-1 to TRBJ2-2; 12 bases are shared with TRBD2. Germline V gene data show CDR1 as MGHRA and CDR2 as YSYEKL. The CDR3 spans 17 residues. The trim removed 4 bases at V and 5 bases at J, leaving 8 bases unmatched. CDR3 in amino acids: CASSLTSGSLRTGELFF. The CDR3 nucleotides are TGCGCCAGCAGCCTGACTAGCGGGAGCCTCCGAACCGGGGAGCTGTTTTTT.

The rearrangement joins TRBV13 to TRBJ2-5, with TRBD1 matching over 9 bases. V shed 4 bases and J 3 bases; nucleotides not matched to a gene: 6. The CDR3 length is 15 residues. CDR1 PRHDT and CDR2 FYEKMQ come from the germline V gene (reference sequence). The DNA of the CDR3 is TGTGCCAGCAGCTCAGCGGGACAGGGTGAAGAGACCCAGTACTTC. Translated: CASSSAGQGEETQYF.

The chain couples TRBV29-1 to TRBJ1-6, with unresolved D. This CDR3 has 10 amino acids. The V gene lost 7 bases and the J gene lost 15 bases, with 13 bases spanning the gap. Germline loops: CDR1 SQVTM, CDR2 ANQGSEA. The DNA for the CDR3 is TGCAGCGGCAAGCTCATAAGCCTCCACTTT. Protein product: CSGKLISLHF.

The chain links TRBV29-1 to TRBJ2-1; TRBD2 might be the D (5 bases). The V end was cut by 0 bases, the J end by 4 bases, with 10 bases between. Looked up from germline, CDR1 is SQVTM and CDR2 is ANQGSEA. CDR3 length: 14 residues. CDR3 DNA: TGCAGCGTTGAAGAATCGGGCGGGTACAATGAGCAGTTCTTC. The encoded protein is CSVEESGGYNEQFF.

The V call is TRBV5-6, the J call TRBJ1-2, with TRBD1 matching over 8 bases. The junction had 11 bases not matched to a gene; V was cut back by 2 bases and J by 2 bases. Germline V CDR1 and CDR2: SGHDT, YYEEEE. There are 17 residues in the CDR3. CDR3 nucleotides: TGTGCCAGCAGCTTCCCTCCCAGGACAGGGACCAACTATGGCTACACCTTC. Translation gives CASSFPPRTGTNYGYTF.

The chain is built from TRBV7-8 and TRBJ2-5; TRBD2 is a possible D gene (6 bases). Between the trimmed V and J ends, which lost 6 bases and 1 base, there was a span of 12 bases. The length of the CDR3 is 14 residues. Germline loops: CDR1 SGHVS, CDR2 FQNEAQ. CDR3 DNA sequence: TGTGCCAGCAGAATGGCGGGAATCCAAGAGACCCAGTACTTC. It codes for CASRMAGIQETQYF.

V and J are TRBV16 and TRBJ1-2; D perhaps matches TRBD1 (5 bases). The germline V gene has CDR1 KGHSY and CDR2 FQNENV. Trimming removed 1 base from V and 3 bases from J, with 9 bases in between. This CDR3 has 14 amino acids. The CDR3: CASSQYGGYYGYTF. In DNA, the CDR3 is TGTGCCAGCAGCCAATACGGGGGATACTATGGCTACACCTTC.

The V gene is TRBV29-1, the J gene TRBJ1-1; 12 bases are a match to TRBD1. Looked up from germline, CDR1 is SQVTM and CDR2 is ANQGSEA. CDR3 length: 15 residues. The junction had 4 bases not matched to a gene; V was cut back by 1 base and J by 4 bases. The CDR3 nucleotides read TGCAGCGTTGAAGCTCCGGGACAGGGGGCCACTGAAGCTTTCTTT. This encodes CSVEAPGQGATEAFF. The whole variable domain, filled in from reference TRBV29-1 and TRBJ1-1, reads SAVISQKPSRDICQRGTSLTIQCQVDSQVTMMFWYRQQPGQSLTLIATANQGSEATYESGFVIDKFPISRPNLTFSTLTVSNMSPEDSSIYLCSVEAPGQGATEAFFGQGTRLTVV.

The V and J genes are TRBV28 and TRBJ2-7; D might be TRBD1 (6 bases). V was cut by 1 base and J by 9 bases, with 13 bases left in between. The CDR3 runs to 13 residues. The germline gives CDR1 MDHEN, CDR2 SYDVKM. DNA for the CDR3: TGTGCCAGCAGTTTATATCAGGGGAAAGGGCAGTACTTC. Amino acids: CASSLYQGKGQYF.

The rearrangement links TRBV5-5 to TRBJ1-1; D not certain. CDR1 is SGHKS and CDR2 is YYEKEE in the germline V gene (reference sequence). V was trimmed by 0 bases and J by 0 bases, leaving 9 bases between them. The CDR3 runs to 15 residues. The CDR3 here is CASSLGRKVNTEAFF. As DNA, the CDR3 is TGTGCCAGCAGCTTGGGCAGAAAGGTGAACACTGAAGCTTTCTTT.